This record looks at one T cell receptor beta chain sequence and its context. Its cognate antigen is unknown. This sample is drawn from a study of graft-versus-host responses after intestinal transplantation. Looking at the study overall: Recipients were all induced with anti-thymocyte globulin, then given tacrolimus and steroids for roughly three years. General study results and limits: Circulating GvH clone levels at their peak were associated with HvG declines (early post-transplant). Graft-donor T cell macrochimerism coincided with high graft-versus-host to host-versus-graft clonal ratios in allografts. Investigators detected GvH clones in recipient marrow, with some emerging earlier in ileum or blood.

Libraries were prepared by immunoSEQ multiplex PCR; TCRdb keeps only in-frame clonotypes and omits some of them. Among around 120,000 clones listed, 90% were seen once. The CDR3 sequence is 14 residues long. The germline V gene encodes CDR1 MDHEN and CDR2 SYDVKM. Trimming removed 5 bases at V and 3 bases at J, with 14 bases between. The receptor was derived from a human donor who received an intestinal transplant. This sample comprised unstimulated CD4+ T cells sorted from spleen or lymph node cells, obtained before intestinal transplant. The V call is TRBV28, the J call TRBJ2-7; the D gene is possibly TRBD2 (6 bases). CDR3 bases: TGTGCCAGCAGTCGGTCGGGACTTTTCTACGAGCAGTACTTC. It specifies CASSRSGLFYEQYF.